The clone carrying this T cell receptor (beta chain) showed up just once. Its matching antigen is unknown. Trimming removed 1 base at V and 10 bases at J, with 31 bases between. Germline CDR1 KGHSH, CDR2 LQKENI. This CDR3 contains 19 residues. Per sample, approximately 540 nanograms of biopsy DNA were TCRB immunosequenced. Profiling relied on immunoSEQ multiplex PCR, and the TCRdb table lists in-frame clones only, not all of them. The sample consists of thousands of clones, around 92% of them appearing once. This specimen comes from a study of T cell repertoires in ileal Crohn's disease. Study results and caveats: Endoscopic recurrence occurred in every patient whose clonality exceeded 26.8%.

The rearrangement links TRBV18 to TRBJ1-1; D might be TRBD1 (5 bases). This receptor was taken from an adult with Crohn's disease. Specimen: ileal tissue. The CDR3 coding sequence is TGTGCCAGCTCACCACGGGGGGTCTCGGAGGAACCTCTCGGTGGTGCAGCTTTCTTT. Translating it yields CASSPRGVSEEPLGGAAFF.